These T cell receptor beta chains were read from a single sample in a study of technical replicates of blood from several donors. Libraries were prepared by immunoSEQ multiplex PCR; TCRdb keeps only in-frame clonotypes and omits some of them. The top ten hold approximately 0.26% of the sample, which has about 93,000 clones, roughly 96% seen once. Sequencing input: T cells isolated from PBMCs. The receptor source for this set is a human donor in good health. Both conserved end residues are part of each CDR3. D genes are given only for firm matches. Size tells how often a clone was seen (once, few, many) or the class of an expanded clone, and some rows leave it out.

j_call d_call v_call clone_size cdr3_nt cdr3_aa
TRBJ1-6 - TRBV11-3 - TGTGCCAGCAGCTTAGATGAAGTCAGGGCCGGCAATTCACCCCTCCACTTT CASSLDEVRAGNSPLHF
TRBJ1-1 TRBD1 TRBV19 - TGTGCCAGTAGTCCCCTGACAGGGGGGAACACTGAAGCTTTCTTT CASSPLTGGNTEAFF
TRBJ2-7 TRBD1 TRBV27 - TGTGCCAGCAGTACCGATGGACAGGGGGTTTTCTACGAGCAGTACTTC CASSTDGQGVFYEQYF
TRBJ1-2 TRBD1 TRBV23-1 - TGCGCCAGCAAACCCGGGACAGGCGAGCTAGGGGGTAACTATGGCTACACCTTC CASKPGTGELGGNYGYTF
TRBJ2-7 TRBD1 TRBV6-5 - TGTGCCAGCAGTGTGGCCGGGACAGGTGTGTACGAGCAGTACTTC CASSVAGTGVYEQYF
TRBJ1-2 - TRBV7-2 - TGTGCCAGCAGCACGGGAGAGGGCATAGGCTACACCTTC CASSTGEGIGYTF
TRBJ2-7 - TRBV7-8 - TGTGCCAGCACCACCGGGACACGGTACGAGCAGTACTTC CASTTGTRYEQYF
TRBJ2-1 TRBD1 TRBV15 - TGTGCCACCAGCAGACAAGATCCGGGACAGGGGGTGAATGAGCAGTTCTTC CATSRQDPGQGVNEQFF
TRBJ1-5 - TRBV28 - TGTGCCAGCTCACAAAATCAGCCCCAGCATTTT CASSQNQPQHF
TRBJ2-1 TRBD1 TRBV7-6 - TGTGCCAGCAGCCCGGGGCAGGGGGTTATTAATGAGCAGTTCTTC CASSPGQGVINEQFF
TRBJ1-1 - TRBV25-1 - TGTGCCAGCAGTGAATTGCGGTCGGGGGGAGCTTTCTTT CASSELRSGGAFF
TRBJ2-6 - TRBV28 - TGTGCCAGCAGAAGCGGTGGGGCCAACGTCCTGACTTTC CASRSGGANVLTF
TRBJ1-1 TRBD1 TRBV7-9 once TGTGCCAGCAGCCCCTTCGCCAAAACAGGGGTTTACACTGAAGCTTTCTTT CASSPFAKTGVYTEAFF
TRBJ1-1 TRBD1 TRBV27 - TGTGCCAGCAGCGCCGACAGGGTTTTGAACACTGAAGCTTTCTTT CASSADRVLNTEAFF
TRBJ2-2 - TRBV19 - TGTGCCAGTAGACTAGTTCTCGGGGAGCTGTTTTTT CASRLVLGELFF
TRBJ2-1 - TRBV14 - TGTGCCAGCAGCCAATTCTCCTCCGGTGAGCAGTTCTTC CASSQFSSGEQFF
TRBJ2-6 - TRBV5-4 - TGTGCCAGCAGTCGTCCGTCGCAGGGTTACTCTGGGGCCAACGTCCTGACTTTC CASSRPSQGYSGANVLTF
TRBJ1-6 - TRBV7-9 - TGTGCCAGCAGCTTAGTCGGGGTGGATTCACCCCTCCACTTT CASSLVGVDSPLHF
TRBJ1-4 - TRBV25-1 - TGTGCCAGCAGTGAATTGACAGGCTATAATGAAAAACTGTTTTTT CASSELTGYNEKLFF
TRBJ2-5 TRBD2 TRBV10-3 - TGTGCCATCAGTGAGCAGGCGGGGGGTTTAAAAGAGACCCAGTACTTC CAISEQAGGLKETQYF
TRBJ2-7 TRBD2 TRBV5-1 - TGCGCCAGCAGCTTGGCCGAGGGAGGGCCTGCCTACGAGCAGTACTTC CASSLAEGGPAYEQYF
TRBJ2-2 - TRBV7-2 - TGTGCCAGCAGCTTAGTCGGTGTGGTAACCGGGGAGCTGTTTTTT CASSLVGVVTGELFF
TRBJ1-4 - TRBV5-1 - TGCGCCAGCAGCTCGACAACGACTAATGAAAAACTGTTTTTT CASSSTTTNEKLFF
TRBJ2-5 - TRBV6-4 - TGTGCCAGCAGTGCAGCCCCCGGGCAAGAGACCCAGTACTTC CASSAAPGQETQYF
TRBJ1-4 TRBD1 TRBV5-4 - TGTGCCAGCAGCATGGGACAGGGGGCAGGGGTCGGTGAAAAACTGTTTTTT CASSMGQGAGVGEKLFF
TRBJ2-1 TRBD1 TRBV28 once TGTGCCAGCAGTTGGCGACAGGGGTCCTACAATGAGCAGTTCTTC CASSWRQGSYNEQFF
TRBJ2-3 TRBD2 TRBV13 - TGTGCCAGCAGCTTATCGTCGGGAGGCGCGACAGATACGCAGTATTTT CASSLSSGGATDTQYF
TRBJ2-1 - TRBV9 - TGTGCCAGCAGCGTAGAGGGGACCGCTAGGTCGGGGGGCTATGAGCAGTTCTTC CASSVEGTARSGGYEQFF
TRBJ2-5 TRBD2 TRBV7-6 - TGTGCCAGCAGCTTAAGACTAGCGGGGGGCGTGCAAGAGACCCAGTACTTC CASSLRLAGGVQETQYF
TRBJ1-2 TRBD1 TRBV18 - TGTGCCAGCTCACCACAGGGACAGGCTGATGGCTACACCTTC CASSPQGQADGYTF
TRBJ1-1 - TRBV6-6 - TGTGCCAGCAGTTACTCTAGTCCACCTGGGCACACTGAAGCTTTCTTT CASSYSSPPGHTEAFF
TRBJ2-7 - TRBV5-4 - TGTGCCAGCAGCCCCCGAGACAGTGCCTACGAGCAGTACTTC CASSPRDSAYEQYF
TRBJ2-3 - TRBV7-2 - TGTGCCAGCAGCGCTTTAGCAGCCAGCACAGATACGCAGTATTTT CASSALAASTDTQYF
TRBJ1-1 - TRBV7-9 - TGTGCCAGCAGCTACAAAGTTACCGAAGCTTTCTTT CASSYKVTEAFF
TRBJ2-1 TRBD1 TRBV19 - TGTGCCAGTAGTATAGGGGCAGGGGGCGATGAGCAGTTCTTC CASSIGAGGDEQFF
TRBJ2-5 - TRBV10-3 - TGTGCCAGTAGTCAAAGGGGCCCACCCTTTATTCAGGAGACCCAGTACTTC CASSQRGPPFIQETQYF
TRBJ1-3 - TRBV6-1 - TGTGCCAGCAGCCTAAATTGGAGCTCTGGAAACACCATATATTTT CASSLNWSSGNTIYF
TRBJ1-1 - TRBV29-1 - TGCAGCGTTGAAGCTGGCCAGAACACTGAAGCTTTCTTT CSVEAGQNTEAFF
TRBJ2-7 TRBD2 TRBV5-4 - TGTGCCAGCAGCCTCCCTAGCGGGAGGGGTAGTGAGCAGTACTTC CASSLPSGRGSEQYF
TRBJ2-1 - TRBV5-6 - TGTGCCAGCAGCTTGTCGCTCAGGGGGGTCAATGAGCAGTTCTTC CASSLSLRGVNEQFF
TRBJ2-1 - TRBV7-8 - TGTGCCAGCAGCCTTGGGGGGGCGGACTACAATGAGCAGTTCTTC CASSLGGADYNEQFF
TRBJ2-1 TRBD2 TRBV4-1 - TGCGCCAGCAGCCAAGGGGGACTAGCGGGGTATGCAAGAGAGCAGTTCTTC CASSQGGLAGYAREQFF